This TCR beta chain was captured by sequencing in a study of T-cell reconstitution after alpha-beta-depleted transplantation in children. Whole-study findings and limits: It was reported that alpha-beta T cells came from several hundred expanded graft clones (about two months after transplant).

Unique molecular identifiers tagged the TCRbeta library. TCRdb re-derived calls from the PCR reads in MiXCR, one entry per CDR3 protein. The repertoire holds 550,000 to 600,000 distinct CDR3 sequences, more than 20% seen once, with roughly 13% in the top ten. This clonotype has only a few counts. Its matching antigen is unknown. Source: PBMCs, mostly from graft donor cells, taken 360 days after TCRalphabeta/CD19-depleted stem cell transplant. This clonotype was obtained from a boy younger than two who had a stem cell transplant for acute myeloid leukemia, so the T cells may come from the graft donor.

CDR3 sequence reads: CASSLDLGGWAETQYF. The CDR3 DNA reads as TGTGCCAGCAGCTTAGATTTGGGAGGCTGGGCAGAGACCCAGTACTTC. The chain joins TRBV7-2 to TRBJ2-5; D perhaps matches TRBD2 (6 bases). V was cut by 1 base and J by 4 bases, with 16 bases left in between. Germline lookup yields CDR1 SGHTA and CDR2 FQGNSA. There are 16 residues in the CDR3.